This T cell receptor (beta chain) was recorded in a study of T-cell reconstitution after alpha-beta-depleted transplantation in children. Trimming removed 0 bases from V and 0 bases from J; junction bases left unmatched: 2. The germline V gene has CDR1 ENHRY and CDR2 SYGVKD. CDR3 length: 17 residues. This clonotype was seen ten or more times. A library of TCRbeta sequences, prepared with unique molecular identifiers, was generated. TCRdb re-called the PCR reads with MiXCR, one entry per CDR3 protein. The sample has some 280,000 distinct CDR3 sequences, 9.9% seen once. The sample was PBMCs from the stem cell graft donor, taken from the stem cell graft. The J gene is TRBJ2-3, the V gene TRBV10-3, with 11 bases identical to TRBD2. This TCR came from a human donor who donated a stem cell graft to a child with SCID. CDR3 bases: TGTGCCATCAGTGAGTCTACTAGCGGGGGTAGCACAGATACGCAGTATTTT. Residues: CAISESTSGGSTDTQYF.